Below, one T cell receptor (beta chain) is given with its context. Unmatched junction bases numbered 14, after V lost 6 bases and J lost 3 bases. The CDR3 length is 16 residues. CDR1 MNHEY and CDR2 SMNVEV come from the germline V gene (reference sequence). The data stem from a study of blood T cell repertoires in COVID-19. About the research overall: From T cells, B-cell-depleted T cells, or PBMCs came the material, which was cDNA or gDNA.

Original processing methods: Cell counts per sample came from amplifying reference gene primers. Sequenced by immunoSEQ multiplex PCR; TCRdb stores in-frame clones only, minus some. V and J calls and clone size are copied from that table; D and trimming were computed from the DNA. The data hold roughly 500,000 clones, with 80% to 90% observed a single time. The rearrangement uses TRBV27 and TRBJ2-7; 7 nucleotides agree with TRBD1. Sample: peripheral blood. This TCR was recovered from a human donor in a cohort sampled during active COVID-19. CDR3 residues: CASSPRDRTRDYEQYF. As DNA, the CDR3 is TGTGCCAGCAGCCCCCGGGACAGAACTAGGGACTACGAGCAGTACTTC.